This T cell receptor beta chain was recorded in a study of shared clonotypes between healthy human individuals. Details on this clone: Its antigen is not identified.

Genomic DNA (from each subset) was split evenly across several immunoSEQ plates. Only in-frame clones appear in the TCRdb table, and some are missing; sequencing was by immunoSEQ multiplex PCR. The sample shows about 590,000 clones, around 95% of them seen only once. Notes on the study in general: Rarefaction exposed incomplete sorted-subset sequencing despite large depth.

Positive CCR7 selection of CD45RO-negative cells yielded the naive CD8 cells, and terminally differentiated effector memory CD45RA+ cells were excluded. None of the donors, who were healthy HIV-negative adults, had recently had acute infections or vaccinations. Caucasian adults residing in Nashville, Tennessee made up all the donors. The V and J ends lost 1 base and 0 bases respectively, with 9 bases between them. Germline V gene lookup returns CDR1 SGHDN and CDR2 FVKESK. The CDR3 extends over 15 amino acids. The chain joins TRBV14 to TRBJ1-1, with D uncertain. Material: naive CD8+ T cells sorted from blood. The clonotype comes from a woman younger than 45 in good health. The CDR3 DNA follows: TGTGCCAGCAGCCAAGTTTACCCAATGAACACTGAAGCTTTCTTT. The encoded protein is CASSQVYPMNTEAFF. The entire variable domain, with the rest obtained from reference TRBV14 and TRBJ1-1, is as follows: EAGVTQFPSHSVIEKGQTVTLRCDPISGHDNLYWYRRVMGKEIKFLLHFVKESKQDESGMPNNRFLAERTGGTYSTLKVQPAELEDSGVYFCASSQVYPMNTEAFFGQGTRLTVV.